The 24 T cell receptor beta chains presented below share a single source sample, sequenced in a study of blood T cell repertoires in COVID-19. Data came from immunoSEQ multiplex PCR; TCRdb stores just in-frame clones and leaves some out. Among about 310,000 clones listed, 80% to 90% were seen once. Sequencing was performed on PBMCs or T cells enriched from blood (not recorded which). The source of these receptors is a woman aged 18-29 years who had recovered from COVID-19.

The chain couples TRBV7-6 to TRBJ1-6; D remains unclear. The germline V gene encodes CDR1 SGHVS and CDR2 FNYEAQ. The V gene lost 2 bases and the J gene lost 0 bases, with 8 bases spanning the gap. The CDR3 contains 16 residues. DNA for the CDR3: TGTGCCAGCAGCTTATTCGAGAGCTCCTATAATTCACCCCTCCACTTT. Its translation: CASSLFESSYNSPLHF.

The chain is built from TRBV5-6 and TRBJ1-1; D is unclear. The CDR3 loop spans 15 amino acids. V dropped 4 bases and J dropped 6 bases, with 19 bases sitting between them. Germline V lookup: CDR1 SGHDT, CDR2 YYEEEE. In DNA, the CDR3 is TGTGCCAGCAGCCGGGATCCGGTTCGTAACGCTGAAGCTTTCTTT. Its translation: CASSRDPVRNAEAFF.

The chain recombines TRBV7-8 with TRBJ1-2; no definite D call. V lost 5 bases to trimming and J lost 2 bases, with 12 bases between them. There are 14 residues in the CDR3. Germline V gene data show CDR1 as SGHVS and CDR2 as FQNEAQ. The CDR3 here is CASSPREGNYGYTF. CDR3 nucleotide sequence: TGTGCCAGCAGCCCTCGGGAAGGGAACTATGGCTACACCTTC. Using reference TRBV7-8 and TRBJ1-2 for the parts outside the CDR3, the full variable domain is GAGVSQSPRYKVAKRGQDVALRCDPISGHVSLFWYQQALGQGPEFLTYFQNEAQLDKSGLPSDRFFAERPEGSVSTLKIQRTQQEDSAVYLCASSPREGNYGYTFGSGTRLTVV.

The chain combines TRBV30 with TRBJ1-3; D remains ambiguous. The CDR3 has 12 residues. V lost 7 bases and J 6 bases, leaving 13 bases between the germline ends. Germline V lookup: CDR1 GTSNPN, CDR2 SVGIG (reference sequence). CDR3 loop: CAFHSTQNTIYF. CDR3 coding DNA: TGTGCCTTTCACAGTACTCAAAACACCATATATTTT.

The rearrangement links TRBV6-5 to TRBJ2-7; D is unresolved. This CDR3 region has 14 residues. Germline-derived CDR1 and CDR2 are MNHEY and SVGAGI. V lost 2 bases and J 3 bases, leaving 11 bases between the germline ends. The CDR3 DNA reads TGTGCCAGCAGTTACCAGTGGCGGAACTACGAGCAGTACTTC. Translation: CASSYQWRNYEQYF.

The genes are TRBV2 and TRBJ2-7, with 7 bases fitting TRBD2. CDR3 length: 14 amino acids. With 6 bases clipped from V and 7 bases from J, the junction kept 12 bases outside the gene matches. From germline, CDR1 is SNHLY and CDR2 FYNNEI. The CDR3 bases are TGTGCCAGCAGCCCTTGGGAGGGGTCGGGGGAGCAGTACTTC. Translated, it gives CASSPWEGSGEQYF.

The genes are TRBV19 and TRBJ1-1; 9 nucleotides align to TRBD1. The length of the CDR3 is 14 residues. CDR1 and CDR2 from the germline V gene are LNHDA and SQIVND (reference sequence). V lost 7 bases and J lost 6; bases outside the gene matches: 9. The CDR3 spells CASTRQGGISEAFF. CDR3 nucleotide sequence: TGTGCCAGTACCCGACAGGGGGGAATCTCTGAAGCTTTCTTT.

This chain uses TRBV9 with TRBJ1-1; 7 positions match TRBD1. J was trimmed by 4 bases and V by 4 bases; bases with no gene match: 13. CDR1 is SGDLS, CDR2 YYNGEE, per germline. CDR3 length: 16 residues. Here the CDR3 reads CASSPPYRGMGTEAFF. CDR3 sequence (DNA): TGTGCCAGCAGCCCTCCTTACAGGGGCATGGGCACTGAAGCTTTCTTT.

The chain recombines TRBV2 with TRBJ1-1; 7 nucleotides match TRBD1. Germline trimming cut 7 bases from V and 10 bases from J; bases unmatched to any gene: 9. Germline CDR1 is SNHLY and CDR2 is FYNNEI. This CDR3 contains 12 residues. The CDR3 DNA sequence: TGTGCCAGCAACTACAGGGGTCTTGCAGCTTTCTTT. It translates to CASNYRGLAAFF. Looking up the rest from reference TRBV2 and TRBJ1-1 gives the full variable domain: EPEVTQTPSHQVTQMGQEVILRCVPISNHLYFYWYRQILGQKVEFLVSFYNNEISEKSEIFDDQFSVERPDGSNFTLKIRSTKLEDSAMYFCASNYRGLAAFFGQGTRLTVV.

The rearrangement uses TRBV7-6 and TRBJ2-7; 8 bases map to TRBD1. Per the germline V gene, CDR1 is SGHVS and CDR2 is FNYEAQ. V gave up 5 bases and J gave up 2 bases; unmatched junction bases: 5. This CDR3 has 14 amino acids. The CDR3: CASSPDRGPYEQYF. The CDR3, as DNA: TGTGCCAGCAGCCCAGACAGGGGCCCCTACGAGCAGTACTTC.

This sequence joins TRBV18 and TRBJ1-1; 7 nucleotides line up with TRBD1. CDR1 KGHSH and CDR2 LQKENI come from the germline V gene. The CDR3 is made up of 13 amino acids. V gave up 6 bases and J gave up 4 bases; unmatched junction bases: 5. The CDR3 region has the DNA TGTGCCAGCTCCGGACAGGCCGGCACTGAAGCTTTCTTT. Its translation is CASSGQAGTEAFF.

V and J are TRBV29-1 and TRBJ2-2; D may be TRBD1 (5 bases). This CDR3 has 15 amino acids. The V and J ends lost 3 bases and 8 bases respectively, with 19 bases between them. Germline V gene data show CDR1 as SQVTM and CDR2 as ANQGSEA. This chain's CDR3 is CSVEMPQGLSGELFF. The DNA for the CDR3 is TGCAGCGTTGAGATGCCGCAGGGATTGTCGGGGGAGCTGTTTTTT.

The chain carries TRBV14 and TRBJ1-1; 9 nucleotides agree with TRBD1. From germline, CDR1 is SGHDN and CDR2 FVKESK. Trimming cost V 0 bases and J 1 base; bases outside gene matches: 9. The length of the CDR3 is 18 residues. DNA for the CDR3: TGTGCCAGCAGCCAAGATTATTTCGGGACAGGGCCGAACACTGAAGCTTTCTTT. Residues: CASSQDYFGTGPNTEAFF.

The J gene is TRBJ2-7, the V gene TRBV2, with a tentative D call TRBD2 (5 bases). The germline V gene encodes CDR1 SNHLY and CDR2 FYNNEI. The CDR3 spans 12 residues. Trimming removed 3 bases from V and 6 bases from J, with 9 bases in between. The CDR3 region is CASSDQEGEQYF. In nucleotides, the CDR3 is TGTGCCAGCAGTGATCAAGAGGGCGAGCAGTACTTC.

This clone was counted a single time. The gene calls are TRBV12-3 or TRBV12-4 and TRBJ1-6, with D possibly being TRBD1 (5 bases). This CDR3 comprises 13 residues. The V and J ends lost 6 bases and 10 bases respectively, with 13 bases between them. The chain's CDR3 is CASRGQAGSPLHF. DNA of the CDR3: TGTGCCAGCAGGGGGCAGGCAGGATCACCCCTCCACTTT.

The rearrangement joins TRBV28 to TRBJ1-4; TRBD1 matches 10 bases. The germline gives CDR1 MDHEN, CDR2 SYDVKM. The V segment lost 7 bases and the J segment 7 bases; nucleotides outside the gene matches: 6. The length of the CDR3 is 14 residues. DNA of the CDR3: TGTGCCAGCACCCAGACAGGGGGCTCTGAAAAACTGTTTTTT. It encodes CASTQTGGSEKLFF.

This clone turned up a few times. CDR3 coding DNA: TGTGCCAGCAGCGTAGGGGAGAGCTCCTATAATTCACCCCTCCACTTT. Protein product: CASSVGESSYNSPLHF. The rearrangement joins TRBV9 to TRBJ1-6; D is ambiguous. V lost 0 bases, J lost 0 bases, and 7 bases lay in between. Germline assignment: CDR1 SGDLS and CDR2 YYNGEE. The CDR3 consists of 16 residues.

This clone was picked up a small number of times. The chain carries TRBV28 and TRBJ1-6; D unresolved. The CDR3 extends over 18 amino acids. Deletions cut 2 bases from V and 0 bases from J, with 14 bases between. CDR1 and CDR2 (germline): MDHEN, SYDVKM. The CDR3 here is CASSLEQIISSYNSPLHF. The CDR3 DNA is TGTGCCAGCAGTTTAGAACAGATCATTAGCTCCTATAATTCACCCCTCCACTTT.

This chain joins TRBV11-2 and TRBJ2-1; D uncertain. This CDR3 is 13 amino acids long. Germline V lookup: CDR1 SGHAT, CDR2 FQNNGV. V lost 0 bases, J lost 10 bases, and 10 bases lay in between. CDR3 protein: CASSLDPTSEQFF. The CDR3 coding sequence is TGTGCCAGCAGCTTAGACCCCACGAGCGAGCAGTTCTTC.

The genes are TRBV5-1 and TRBJ2-7; 10 bases map to TRBD2. Trimming at V came to 4 bases and at J to 1 base, leaving 11 bases not matched to a gene. This CDR3 spans 17 amino acids. Germline loops: CDR1 SGHRS, CDR2 YFSETQ. CDR3 region: CASSVGHSGGLSYEQYF. The CDR3 DNA sequence: TGCGCCAGCAGCGTGGGCCATAGCGGGGGGCTTTCCTACGAGCAGTACTTC.

V is TRBV19 and J is TRBJ2-1; 10 bases align to TRBD2. The CDR3 is made up of 16 amino acids. The V segment lost 6 bases and the J segment 7 bases; nucleotides outside the gene matches: 12. The V gene's germline CDR1 is LNHDA and CDR2 SQIVND (reference sequence). The CDR3 here is CASRLGRTSGRNEQFF. In DNA, the CDR3 is TGTGCCAGTAGGCTCGGGAGGACTAGCGGAAGGAATGAGCAGTTCTTC.

The J gene is TRBJ1-5, the V gene TRBV19; unclear D gene. CDR1 LNHDA and CDR2 SQIVND come from the germline V gene (reference sequence). CDR3 length: 13 amino acids. Trimming took 2 bases from V and 4 from J, leaving 6 bases between them. The CDR3 nucleotides are TGTGCCAGTAGTATATCGAGAAATCAGCCCCAGCATTTT. The encoded protein is CASSISRNQPQHF.

The gene calls are TRBV19 and TRBJ1-1; TRBD1 might be the D (5 bases). The CDR3 is made up of 15 amino acids. The germline CDR1 and CDR2 sequences are LNHDA and SQIVND (reference sequence). V lost 3 bases to trimming and J lost 7 bases, with 18 bases between them. The CDR3 reads CASSINGGVALEAFF. Here the CDR3 DNA reads TGTGCCAGTAGTATCAATGGGGGGGTGGCGCTTGAAGCTTTCTTT.

The count of this clone is one. V is TRBV5-1 and J is TRBJ2-3, with 7 bases matching TRBD2. CDR1 is SGHRS and CDR2 is YFSETQ in the germline V gene. The trim removed 3 bases at V and 0 bases at J, leaving 7 bases unmatched. The CDR3 is made up of 16 amino acids. The CDR3 here is CASSSPRGTSTDTQYF. The CDR3 DNA follows: TGCGCCAGCAGCTCGCCGCGGGGGACTAGCACAGATACGCAGTATTTT.